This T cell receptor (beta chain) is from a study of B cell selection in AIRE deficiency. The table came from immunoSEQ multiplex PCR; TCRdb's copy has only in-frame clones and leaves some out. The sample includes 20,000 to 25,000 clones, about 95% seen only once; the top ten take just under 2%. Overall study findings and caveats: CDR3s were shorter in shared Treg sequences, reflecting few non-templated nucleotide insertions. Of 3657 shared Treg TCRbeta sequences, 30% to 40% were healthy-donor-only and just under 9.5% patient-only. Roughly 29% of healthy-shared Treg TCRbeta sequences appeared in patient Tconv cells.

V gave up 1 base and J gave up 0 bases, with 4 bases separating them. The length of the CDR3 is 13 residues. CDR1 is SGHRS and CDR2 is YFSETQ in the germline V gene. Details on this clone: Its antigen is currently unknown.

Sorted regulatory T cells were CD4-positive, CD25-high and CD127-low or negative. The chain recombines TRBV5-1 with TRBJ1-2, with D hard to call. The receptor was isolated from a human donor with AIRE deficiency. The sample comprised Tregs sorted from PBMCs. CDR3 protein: CASSLNPNYGYTF. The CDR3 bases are TGCGCCAGCAGCTTGAATCCTAACTATGGCTACACCTTC.